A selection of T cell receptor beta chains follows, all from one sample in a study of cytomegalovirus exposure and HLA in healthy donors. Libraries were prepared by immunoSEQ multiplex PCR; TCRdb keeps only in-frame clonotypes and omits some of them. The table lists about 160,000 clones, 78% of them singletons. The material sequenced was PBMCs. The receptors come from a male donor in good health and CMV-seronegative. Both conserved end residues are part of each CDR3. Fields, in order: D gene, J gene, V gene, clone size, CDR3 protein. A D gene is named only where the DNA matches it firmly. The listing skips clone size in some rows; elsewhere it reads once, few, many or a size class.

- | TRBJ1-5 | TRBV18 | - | CASSPGEDQPQHF
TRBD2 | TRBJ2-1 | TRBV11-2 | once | CASTRGAGGRTYEQFF
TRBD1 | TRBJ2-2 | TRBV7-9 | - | CASSLAGTGGTGELFF
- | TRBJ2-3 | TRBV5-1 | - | CASSPRVGGTDTQYF
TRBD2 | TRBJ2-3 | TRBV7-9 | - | CASSLTERGGWDTQYF
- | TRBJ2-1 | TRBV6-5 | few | CASSYSSGGDEQFF
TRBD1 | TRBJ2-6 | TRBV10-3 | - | CAIRAGQGAVGANVLTF
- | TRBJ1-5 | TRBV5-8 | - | CASSLVGDQPQHF
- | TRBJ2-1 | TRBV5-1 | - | CASSLAGREEFF
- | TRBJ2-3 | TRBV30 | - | CACIGGGGTDTQYF
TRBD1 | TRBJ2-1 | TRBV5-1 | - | CASQRTGDSYNEQFF
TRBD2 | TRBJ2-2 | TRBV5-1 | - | CASSLSLAGSTNTGELFF
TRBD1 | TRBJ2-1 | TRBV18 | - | CASSKQGPLLDEQFF
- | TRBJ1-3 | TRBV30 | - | CAWSRTTGNTIYF
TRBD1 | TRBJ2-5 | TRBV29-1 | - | CSAGQGQETQYF
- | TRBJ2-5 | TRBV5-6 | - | CAYSFTAQETQYF
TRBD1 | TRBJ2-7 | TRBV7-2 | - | CASGFPDRGLSYEQYF
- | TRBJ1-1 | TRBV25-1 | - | CASSAPGFGAFF
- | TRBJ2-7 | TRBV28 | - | CASRSSGYEQYF
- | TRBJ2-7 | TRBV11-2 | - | CASGLIAESSYEQYF
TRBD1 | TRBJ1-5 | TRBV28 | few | CASSSSDRVDQPQHF
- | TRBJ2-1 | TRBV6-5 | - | CASSYSYTDNEQFF
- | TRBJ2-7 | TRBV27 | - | CASSIRVRYEQYF
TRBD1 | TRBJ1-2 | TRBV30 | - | CAARDRGIRGYTF
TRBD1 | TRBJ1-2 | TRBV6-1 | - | CASSVNRGRGYGYTF
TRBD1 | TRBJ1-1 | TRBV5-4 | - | CASSLGGQGAEAFF
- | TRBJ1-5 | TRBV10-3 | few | CAISATDSNQPQHF
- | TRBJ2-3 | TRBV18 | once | CASSPPGHSTDTQYF
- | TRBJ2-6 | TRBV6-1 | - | CASSEHSAGANVLTF
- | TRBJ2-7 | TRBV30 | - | CAWRTGSAYEQYF
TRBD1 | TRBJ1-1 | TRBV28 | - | CASLGQGKSEAFF
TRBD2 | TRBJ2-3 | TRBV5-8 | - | CASSFKRGGQDTQYF
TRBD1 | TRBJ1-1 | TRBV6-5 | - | CASRGTGDRTEAFF
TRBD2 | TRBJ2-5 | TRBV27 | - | CATSGLAGGRGETQYF
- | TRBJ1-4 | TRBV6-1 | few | CASSIQGPNEKLFF
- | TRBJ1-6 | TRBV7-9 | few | CASSLPGKGSPLHF
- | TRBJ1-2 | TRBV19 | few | CASSIIRGSYGYTF
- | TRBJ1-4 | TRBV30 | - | CAWTPGANEKLFF
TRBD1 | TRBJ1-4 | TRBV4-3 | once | CASSQDPGGGEKLFF
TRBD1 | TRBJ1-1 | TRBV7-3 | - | CASRGTGETEAFF
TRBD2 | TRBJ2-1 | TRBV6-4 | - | CASKLTSGDNHEQFF
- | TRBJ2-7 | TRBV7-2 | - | CASSPSPYEQYF
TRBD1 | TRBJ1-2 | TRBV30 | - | CAWSNRGHGYTF
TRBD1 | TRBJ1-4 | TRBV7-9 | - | CASSPNGQAGEKLFF
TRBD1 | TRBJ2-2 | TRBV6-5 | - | CASSPGQDTGELFF
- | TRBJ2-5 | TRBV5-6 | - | CASSVRDLQETQYF
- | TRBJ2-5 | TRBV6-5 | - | CASSYVGKETQYF
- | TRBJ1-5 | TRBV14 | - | CASSQAGVDQPQHF
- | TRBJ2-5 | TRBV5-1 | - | CARKNRGGETQYF
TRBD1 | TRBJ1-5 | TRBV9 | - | CASSVSGQRNQPQHF
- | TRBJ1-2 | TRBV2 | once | CASSAQNWGQAGGYTF
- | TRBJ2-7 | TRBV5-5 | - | CASSFQSGEQYF
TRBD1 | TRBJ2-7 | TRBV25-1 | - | CASSTGAYEQYF